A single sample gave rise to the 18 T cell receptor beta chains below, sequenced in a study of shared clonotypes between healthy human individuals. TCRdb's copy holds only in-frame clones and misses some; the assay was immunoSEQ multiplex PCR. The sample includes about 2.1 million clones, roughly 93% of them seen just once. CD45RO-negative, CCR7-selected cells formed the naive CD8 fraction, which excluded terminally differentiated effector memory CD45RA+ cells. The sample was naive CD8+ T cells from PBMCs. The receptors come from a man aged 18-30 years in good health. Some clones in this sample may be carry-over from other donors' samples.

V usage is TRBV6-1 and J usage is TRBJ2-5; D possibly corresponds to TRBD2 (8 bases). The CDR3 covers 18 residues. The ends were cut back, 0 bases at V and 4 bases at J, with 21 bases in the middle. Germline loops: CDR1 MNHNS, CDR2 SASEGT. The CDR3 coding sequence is TGTGCCAGCAGTGAAGCGCACGGGAGGGCCGCAGGGGGAGAGACCCAGTACTTC. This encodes CASSEAHGRAAGGETQYF.

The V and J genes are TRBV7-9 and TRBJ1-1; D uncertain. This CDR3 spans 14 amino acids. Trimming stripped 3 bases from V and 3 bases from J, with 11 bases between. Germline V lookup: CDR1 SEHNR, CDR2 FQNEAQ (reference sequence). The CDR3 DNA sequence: TGTGCCAGCAGCTTTCTCGGGCGTGACACTGAAGCTTTCTTT. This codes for CASSFLGRDTEAFF. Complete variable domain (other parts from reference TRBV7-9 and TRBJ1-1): DTGVSQNPRHKITKRGQNVTFRCDPISEHNRLYWYRQTLGQGPEFLTYFQNEAQLEKSRLLSDRFSAERPKGSFSTLEIQRTEQGDSAMYLCASSFLGRDTEAFFGQGTRLTVV.

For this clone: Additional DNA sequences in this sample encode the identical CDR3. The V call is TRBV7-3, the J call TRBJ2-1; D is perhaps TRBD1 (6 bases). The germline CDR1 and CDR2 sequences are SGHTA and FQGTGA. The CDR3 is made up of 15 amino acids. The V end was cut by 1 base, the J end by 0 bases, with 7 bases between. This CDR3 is CASSLIGGSYNEQFF. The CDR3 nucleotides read TGTGCCAGCAGCTTAATAGGGGGCTCCTACAATGAGCAGTTCTTC.

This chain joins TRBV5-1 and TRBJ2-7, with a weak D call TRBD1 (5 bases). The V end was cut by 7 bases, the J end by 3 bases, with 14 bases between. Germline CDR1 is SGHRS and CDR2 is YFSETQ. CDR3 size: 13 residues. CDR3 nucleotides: TGCGCCAGCCGTCAGGGCGTTCTCTACGAGCAGTACTTC. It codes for CASRQGVLYEQYF.

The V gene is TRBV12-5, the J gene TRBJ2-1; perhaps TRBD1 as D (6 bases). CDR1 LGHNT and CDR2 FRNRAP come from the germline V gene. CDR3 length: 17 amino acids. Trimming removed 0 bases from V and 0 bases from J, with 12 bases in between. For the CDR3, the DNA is TGTGCTAGTGGTTTGGTGACGGTACAGGGCTCCTACAATGAGCAGTTCTTC. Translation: CASGLVTVQGSYNEQFF.

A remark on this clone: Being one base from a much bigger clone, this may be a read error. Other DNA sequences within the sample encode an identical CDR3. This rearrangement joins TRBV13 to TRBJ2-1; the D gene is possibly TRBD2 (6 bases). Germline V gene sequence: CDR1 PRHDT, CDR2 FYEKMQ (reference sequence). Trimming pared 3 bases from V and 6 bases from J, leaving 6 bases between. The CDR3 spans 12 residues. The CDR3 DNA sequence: TGTGCCAGCAGCTTGGGGGGCAATGAGCAGTTCTTC. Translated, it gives CASSLGGNEQFF. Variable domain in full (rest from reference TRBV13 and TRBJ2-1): AAGVIQSPRHLIKEKRETATLKCYPIPRHDTVYWYQQGPGQDPQFLISFYEKMQSDKGSIPDRFSAQQFSDYHSELNMSSLELGDSALYFCASSLGGNEQFFGPGTRLTVL.

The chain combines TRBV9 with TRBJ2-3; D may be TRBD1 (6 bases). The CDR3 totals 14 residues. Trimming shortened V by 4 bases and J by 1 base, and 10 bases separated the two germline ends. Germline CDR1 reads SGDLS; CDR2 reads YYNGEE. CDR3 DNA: TGTGCCAGCAGCTACCGGACAGGCACAGATACGCAGTATTTT. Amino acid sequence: CASSYRTGTDTQYF.

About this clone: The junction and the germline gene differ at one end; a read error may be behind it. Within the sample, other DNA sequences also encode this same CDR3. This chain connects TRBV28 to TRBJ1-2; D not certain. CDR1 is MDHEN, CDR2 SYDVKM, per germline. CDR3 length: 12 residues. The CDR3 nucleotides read TGCGCCAGCAGTTTACGTTCGGGCGGCTACACCTTC. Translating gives CASSLRSGGYTF.

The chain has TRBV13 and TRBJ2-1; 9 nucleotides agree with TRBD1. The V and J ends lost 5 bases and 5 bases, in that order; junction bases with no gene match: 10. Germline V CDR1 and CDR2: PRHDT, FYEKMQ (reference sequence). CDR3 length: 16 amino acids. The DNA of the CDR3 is TGTGCCAGCAGCGCGACCGGGACAGGGTCCCACAATGAGCAGTTCTTC. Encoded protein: CASSATGTGSHNEQFF.

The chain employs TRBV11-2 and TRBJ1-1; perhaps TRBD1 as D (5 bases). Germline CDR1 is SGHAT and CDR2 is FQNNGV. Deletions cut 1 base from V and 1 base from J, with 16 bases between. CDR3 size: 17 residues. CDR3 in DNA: TGTGCCAGCAGCTTAGTGGGACGCTTTTCCCGGAACACTGAAGCTTTCTTT. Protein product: CASSLVGRFSRNTEAFF.

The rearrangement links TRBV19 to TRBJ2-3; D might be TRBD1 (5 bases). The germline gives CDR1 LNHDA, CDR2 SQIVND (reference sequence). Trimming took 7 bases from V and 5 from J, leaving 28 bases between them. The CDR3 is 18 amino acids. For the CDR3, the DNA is TGTGCCAGTACCCCCGGGTCGGGCAGGGTAAATAGAGGAGATACGCAGTATTTT. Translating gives CASTPGSGRVNRGDTQYF.

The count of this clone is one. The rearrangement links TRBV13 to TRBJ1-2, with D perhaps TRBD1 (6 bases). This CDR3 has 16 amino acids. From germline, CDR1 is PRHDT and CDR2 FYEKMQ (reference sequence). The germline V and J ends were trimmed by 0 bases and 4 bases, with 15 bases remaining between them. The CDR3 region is CASSLGPGQSIYGYTF. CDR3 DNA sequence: TGTGCCAGCAGCTTAGGTCCCGGACAGTCGATCTATGGCTACACCTTC.

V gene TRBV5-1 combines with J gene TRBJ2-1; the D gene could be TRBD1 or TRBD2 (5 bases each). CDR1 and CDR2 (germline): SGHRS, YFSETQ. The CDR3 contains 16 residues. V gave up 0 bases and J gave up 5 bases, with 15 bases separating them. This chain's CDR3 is CASSLDTGTMNNEQFF. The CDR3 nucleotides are TGCGCCAGCAGCTTGGACACCGGGACGATGAACAATGAGCAGTTCTTC.

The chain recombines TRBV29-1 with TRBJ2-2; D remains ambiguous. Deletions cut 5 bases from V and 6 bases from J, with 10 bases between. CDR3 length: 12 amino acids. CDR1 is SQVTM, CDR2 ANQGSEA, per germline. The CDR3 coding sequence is TGCAGCGTTCCTGACTTTTCCGGGGAGCTGTTTTTT. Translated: CSVPDFSGELFF.

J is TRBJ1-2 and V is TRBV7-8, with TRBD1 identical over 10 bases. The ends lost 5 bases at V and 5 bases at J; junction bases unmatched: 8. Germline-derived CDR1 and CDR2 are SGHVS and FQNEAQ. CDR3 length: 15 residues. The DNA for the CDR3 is TGTGCCAGCAGCCCTGACAGGGGGCGATTGTATGGCTACACCTTC. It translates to CASSPDRGRLYGYTF.

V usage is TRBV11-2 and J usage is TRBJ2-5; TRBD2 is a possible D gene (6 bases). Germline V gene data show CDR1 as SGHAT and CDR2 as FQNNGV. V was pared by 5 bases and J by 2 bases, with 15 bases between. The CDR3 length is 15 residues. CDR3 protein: CASSAGGDAQETQYF. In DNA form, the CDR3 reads TGTGCCAGCAGCGCCGGAGGGGACGCACAAGAGACCCAGTACTTC.

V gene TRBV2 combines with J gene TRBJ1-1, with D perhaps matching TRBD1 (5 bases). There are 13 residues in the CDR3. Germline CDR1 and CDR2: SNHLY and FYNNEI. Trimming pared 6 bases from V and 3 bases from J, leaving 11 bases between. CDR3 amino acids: CASSGGVDTEAFF. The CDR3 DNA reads TGTGCCAGCAGCGGGGGAGTGGACACTGAAGCTTTCTTT.

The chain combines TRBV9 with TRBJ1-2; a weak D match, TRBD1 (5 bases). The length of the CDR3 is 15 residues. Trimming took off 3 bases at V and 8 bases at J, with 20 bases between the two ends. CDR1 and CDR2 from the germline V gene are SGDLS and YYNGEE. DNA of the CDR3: TGTGCCAGCAGCGCGGATGGGTCAGGGCTTTGGGGCTACACCTTC. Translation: CASSADGSGLWGYTF.